The 10 T cell receptor beta chains below come from one sample, sequenced in a study of blood T cell repertoires in COVID-19. Only in-frame clones appear in the TCRdb table, and some are missing; sequencing was by immunoSEQ multiplex PCR. Among about 210,000 clones listed, 85% were seen once. The material sequenced was PBMCs or T cells enriched from blood (not recorded which). The receptors here all came from a man aged 35 to 55 who had recovered from COVID-19.

The chain employs TRBV19 and TRBJ1-2; the match to TRBD1 covers 8 bases. There are 16 residues in the CDR3. J lost 6 bases, V lost 4 bases, and 13 bases had no gene match. From germline, CDR1 is LNHDA and CDR2 SQIVND (reference sequence). CDR3 sequence: CASSTHPDRAGNGYTF. The CDR3 DNA is TGTGCCAGTAGTACGCACCCGGACAGGGCCGGGAATGGCTACACCTTC.

On this clone itself: Other DNA sequences in the same sample also yield this CDR3. J is TRBJ2-1 and V is TRBV7-2; D unclear. This CDR3 has 13 residues. Germline CDR1 SGHTA, CDR2 FQGNSA. The V end was cut by 0 bases, the J end by 7 bases, with 7 bases between. The CDR3 DNA reads TGTGCCAGCAGCTTAGCGCGTGATAATGAGCAGTTCTTC. It translates to CASSLARDNEQFF.

The chain combines TRBV6-5 with TRBJ2-7, with TRBD2 matching 8 bases. From germline, CDR1 is MNHEY and CDR2 SVGAGI. This CDR3 has 14 residues. V lost 6 bases and J lost 2; bases outside the gene matches: 6. The CDR3 DNA is TGTGCCAGCAGGGGACTAGTTAAGGCCTACGAGCAGTACTTC. Translation: CASRGLVKAYEQYF.

This chain links TRBV7-9 with TRBJ2-3; the D gene is possibly TRBD1 (6 bases). This CDR3 comprises 14 residues. The ends were cut back, 6 bases at V and 0 bases at J, with 10 bases in the middle. Per the germline V gene, CDR1 is SEHNR and CDR2 is FQNEAQ (reference sequence). The CDR3 DNA reads as TGTGCCAGCAGTGGGGGCGGGAGCACAGATACGCAGTATTTT. Translated: CASSGGGSTDTQYF.

This clone showed up just a few times. The rearrangement uses TRBV28 and TRBJ1-5, with D possibly being TRBD1 (6 bases). V was trimmed by 1 base and J by 7 bases, leaving 14 bases between them. The CDR3 is made up of 15 amino acids. Germline-derived CDR1 and CDR2 are MDHEN and SYDVKM. The CDR3 DNA is TGTGCCAGCAGTTTATCGTCAGGGGTGGACCAGCCCCAGCATTTT. As protein: CASSLSSGVDQPQHF.

This clone was observed once. The chain carries TRBV20-1 and TRBJ2-5, with 8 bases aligning to TRBD1. The length of the CDR3 is 14 residues. The ends lost 7 bases at V and 5 bases at J; junction bases unmatched: 12. Germline loops: CDR1 DFQATT, CDR2 SNEGSKA (reference sequence). The CDR3 DNA reads as TGCAGTGTTAGTTACAGGGGGTCGAGGGAGACCCAGTACTTC. It encodes CSVSYRGSRETQYF.

This clone has a handful of counts. The J gene is TRBJ2-7, the V gene TRBV28; 9 bases agree with TRBD2. After removal of 2 bases from V and 2 bases from J, the junction contained 4 bases not matched to a gene. The germline V gene has CDR1 MDHEN and CDR2 SYDVKM. The CDR3 is made up of 15 amino acids. CDR3: CASSLGGRGPYEQYF. The CDR3 nucleotides read TGTGCCAGCAGTTTAGGCGGGAGGGGTCCCTACGAGCAGTACTTC.

The genes are TRBV10-1 and TRBJ2-3; TRBD2 is a possible D gene (5 bases). Germline CDR1 and CDR2: WNHNN and SYGVQD (reference sequence). V was pared by 4 bases and J by 1 base, with 12 bases between. This CDR3 region has 15 residues. The CDR3 spells CASSGPGSGTDTQYF. Here the CDR3 DNA reads TGCGCCAGCAGTGGGCCGGGGTCCGGCACAGATACGCAGTATTTT.

The rearrangement links TRBV5-1 to TRBJ2-1, with 9 bases matching TRBD2. Trimming cost V 8 bases and J 0 bases; bases outside gene matches: 12. CDR3 length: 17 residues. From germline, CDR1 is SGHRS and CDR2 YFSETQ. DNA of the CDR3: TGCGCCAGTCTGCGGGCTAGCGGGACTGGCTCCTACAATGAGCAGTTCTTC. Protein product: CASLRASGTGSYNEQFF.

The chain employs TRBV28 and TRBJ1-1; a weak D match, TRBD1 (6 bases). The germline V gene encodes CDR1 MDHEN and CDR2 SYDVKM. V dropped 5 bases and J dropped 1 base, with 20 bases sitting between them. This CDR3 has 17 amino acids. CDR3 protein: CASSLTPQGSGNTEAFF. The CDR3 DNA is TGTGCCAGCAGTCTCACTCCCCAGGGGTCGGGGAACACTGAAGCTTTCTTT.